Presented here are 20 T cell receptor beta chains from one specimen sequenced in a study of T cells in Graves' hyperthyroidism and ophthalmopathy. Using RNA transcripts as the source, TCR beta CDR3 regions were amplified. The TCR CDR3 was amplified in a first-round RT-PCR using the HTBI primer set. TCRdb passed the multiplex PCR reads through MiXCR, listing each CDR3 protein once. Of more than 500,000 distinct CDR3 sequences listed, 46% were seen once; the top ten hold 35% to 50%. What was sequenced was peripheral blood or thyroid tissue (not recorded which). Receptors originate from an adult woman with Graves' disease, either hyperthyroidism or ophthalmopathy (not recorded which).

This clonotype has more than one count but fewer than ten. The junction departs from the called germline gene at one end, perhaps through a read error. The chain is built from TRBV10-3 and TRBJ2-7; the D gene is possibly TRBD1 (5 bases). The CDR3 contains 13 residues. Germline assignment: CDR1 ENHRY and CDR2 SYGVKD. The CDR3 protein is CASSVSGPGEQYF. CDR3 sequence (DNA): TGTGCCAGCAGTGTGTCAGGGCCGGGCGAGCAGTACTTC.

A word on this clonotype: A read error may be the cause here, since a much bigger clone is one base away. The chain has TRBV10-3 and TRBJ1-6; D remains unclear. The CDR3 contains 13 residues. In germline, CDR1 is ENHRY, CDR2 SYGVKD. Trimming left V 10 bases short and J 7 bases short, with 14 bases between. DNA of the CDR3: TGTGCCAGCGGTGAAACCATGAATTCACCCCTCCACTTT. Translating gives CASGETMNSPLHF.

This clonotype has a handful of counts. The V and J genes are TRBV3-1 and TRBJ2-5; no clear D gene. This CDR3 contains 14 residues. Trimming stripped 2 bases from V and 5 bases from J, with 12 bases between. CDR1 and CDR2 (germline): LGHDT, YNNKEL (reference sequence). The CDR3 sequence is CASSQRLDVETQYF. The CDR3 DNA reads TGTGCCAGCAGCCAAAGGTTAGATGTGGAGACCCAGTACTTC.

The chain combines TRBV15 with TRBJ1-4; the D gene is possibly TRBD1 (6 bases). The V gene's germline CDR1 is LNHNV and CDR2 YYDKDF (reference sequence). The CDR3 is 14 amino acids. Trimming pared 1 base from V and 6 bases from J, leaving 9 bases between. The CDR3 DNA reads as TGTGCCACCAGCAGAGCGGGGGGCGATGAAAAACTGTTTTTT. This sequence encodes CATSRAGGDEKLFF.

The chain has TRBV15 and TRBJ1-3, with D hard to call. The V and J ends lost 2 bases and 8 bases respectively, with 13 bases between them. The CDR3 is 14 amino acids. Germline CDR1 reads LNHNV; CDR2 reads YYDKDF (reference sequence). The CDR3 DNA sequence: TGTGCCACCAGCAGACCACCCGGCGGGGACACCATATATTTT. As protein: CATSRPPGGDTIYF.

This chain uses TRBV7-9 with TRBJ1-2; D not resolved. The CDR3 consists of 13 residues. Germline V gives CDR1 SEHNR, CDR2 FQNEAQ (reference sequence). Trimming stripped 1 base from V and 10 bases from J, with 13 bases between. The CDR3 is CASSLVGSNDYTF. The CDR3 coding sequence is TGTGCCAGCAGCTTAGTAGGGTCGAACGACTACACCTTC. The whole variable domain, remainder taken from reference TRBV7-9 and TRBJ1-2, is DTGVSQNPRHKITKRGQNVTFRCDPISEHNRLYWYRQTLGQGPEFLTYFQNEAQLEKSRLLSDRFSAERPKGSFSTLEIQRTEQGDSAMYLCASSLVGSNDYTFGSGTRLTVV.

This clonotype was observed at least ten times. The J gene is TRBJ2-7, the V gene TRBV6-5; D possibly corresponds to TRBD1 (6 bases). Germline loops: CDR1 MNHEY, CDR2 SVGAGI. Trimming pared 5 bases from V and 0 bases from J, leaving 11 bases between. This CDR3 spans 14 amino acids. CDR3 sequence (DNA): TGTGCCAGCAGTCGGACAGAGAGCTCCTACGAGCAGTACTTC. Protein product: CASSRTESSYEQYF.

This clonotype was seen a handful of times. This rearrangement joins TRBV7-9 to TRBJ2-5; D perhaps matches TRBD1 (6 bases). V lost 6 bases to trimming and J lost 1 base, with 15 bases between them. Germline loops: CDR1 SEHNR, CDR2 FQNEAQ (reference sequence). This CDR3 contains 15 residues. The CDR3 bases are TGTGCCAGCAGTCAATTACCAGGGGTCCAAGAGACCCAGTACTTC. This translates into CASSQLPGVQETQYF.

CDR3 bases: TGTGCCAGCAGCTCTCGCGGCGGGGTCCAAGAGACCCAGTACTTC. It codes for CASSSRGGVQETQYF. The V call is TRBV7-6, the J call TRBJ2-5, with a tentative D call TRBD2 (6 bases). The CDR3 consists of 15 residues. The V gene's germline CDR1 is SGHVS and CDR2 FNYEAQ. V gave up 4 bases and J gave up 1 base, with 13 bases separating them.

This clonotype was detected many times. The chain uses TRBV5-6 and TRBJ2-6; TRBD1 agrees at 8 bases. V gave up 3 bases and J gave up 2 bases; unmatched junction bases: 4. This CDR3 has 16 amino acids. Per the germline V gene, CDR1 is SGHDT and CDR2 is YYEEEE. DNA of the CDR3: TGTGCCAGCAGCTCAGGGGGCCTTGCTGGGGCCAACGTCCTGACTTTC. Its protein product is CASSSGGLAGANVLTF.

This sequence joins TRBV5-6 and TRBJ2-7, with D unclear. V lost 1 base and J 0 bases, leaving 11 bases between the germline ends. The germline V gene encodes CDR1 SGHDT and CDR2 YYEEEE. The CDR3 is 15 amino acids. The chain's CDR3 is CASSLYERSSYEQYF. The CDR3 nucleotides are TGTGCCAGCAGCTTGTATGAGCGCAGCTCCTACGAGCAGTACTTC.

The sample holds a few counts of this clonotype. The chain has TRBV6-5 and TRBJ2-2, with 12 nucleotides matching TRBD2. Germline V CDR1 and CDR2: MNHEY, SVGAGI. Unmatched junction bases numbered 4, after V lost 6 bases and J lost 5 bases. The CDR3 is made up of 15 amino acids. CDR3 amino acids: CASRTGTSGTGELFF. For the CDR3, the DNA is TGTGCCAGCAGGACCGGGACTAGCGGGACCGGGGAGCTGTTTTTT.

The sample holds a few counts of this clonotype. This chain's CDR3 is CASSPAAGGATGELFF. The CDR3, as DNA: TGTGCCAGCAGCCCGGCAGCGGGAGGGGCCACCGGGGAGCTGTTTTTT. V usage is TRBV5-6 and J usage is TRBJ2-2; 10 bases map to TRBD2. The V gene end was trimmed by 4 bases and the J gene end by 4 bases; junction bases not matched to a gene: 7. There are 16 residues in the CDR3. CDR1 is SGHDT, CDR2 YYEEEE, per germline.

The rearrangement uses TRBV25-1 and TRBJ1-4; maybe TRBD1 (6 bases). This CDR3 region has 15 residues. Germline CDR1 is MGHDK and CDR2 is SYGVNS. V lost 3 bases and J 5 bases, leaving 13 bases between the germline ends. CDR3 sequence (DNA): TGTGCCAGCAGTGACCCACAGGGAATGAATGAAAAACTGTTTTTT. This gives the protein CASSDPQGMNEKLFF.

The CDR3 bases are TGCGCCAGCCTACAGGGGCCCCCGGGACAGGGGGTCACCGGGGAGCTGTTTTTT. It is translated as CASLQGPPGQGVTGELFF. This chain links TRBV5-1 with TRBJ2-2; TRBD1 matches at 11 bases. CDR3 length: 18 residues. Germline V gene lookup returns CDR1 SGHRS and CDR2 YFSETQ. With 7 bases clipped from V and 4 bases from J, the junction kept 15 bases outside the gene matches. The full variable domain, with the rest looked up from reference TRBV5-1 and TRBJ2-2, is KAGVTQTPRYLIKTRGQQVTLSCSPISGHRSVSWYQQTPGQGLQFLFEYFSETQRNKGNFPGRFSGRQFSNSRSEMNVSTLELGDSALYLCASLQGPPGQGVTGELFFGEGSRLTVL.

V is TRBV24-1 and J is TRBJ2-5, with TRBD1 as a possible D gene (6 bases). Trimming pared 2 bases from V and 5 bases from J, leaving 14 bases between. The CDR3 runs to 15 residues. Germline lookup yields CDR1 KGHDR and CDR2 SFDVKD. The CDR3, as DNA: TGTGCCACCAGTGATTCCGCCAGGGGTTGGGAGACCCAGTACTTC. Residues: CATSDSARGWETQYF.

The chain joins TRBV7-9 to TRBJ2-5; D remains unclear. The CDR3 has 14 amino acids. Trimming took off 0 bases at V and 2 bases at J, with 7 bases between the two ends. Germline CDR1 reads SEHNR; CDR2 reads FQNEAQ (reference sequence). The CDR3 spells CASSLAQRQETQYF. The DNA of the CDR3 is TGTGCCAGCAGCTTAGCGCAAAGACAAGAGACCCAGTACTTC.

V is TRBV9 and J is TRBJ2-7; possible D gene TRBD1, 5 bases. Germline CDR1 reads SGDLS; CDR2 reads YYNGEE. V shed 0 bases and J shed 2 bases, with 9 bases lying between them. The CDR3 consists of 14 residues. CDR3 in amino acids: CASSVEVGAYEQYF. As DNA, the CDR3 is TGTGCCAGCAGCGTAGAGGTAGGGGCCTACGAGCAGTACTTC.

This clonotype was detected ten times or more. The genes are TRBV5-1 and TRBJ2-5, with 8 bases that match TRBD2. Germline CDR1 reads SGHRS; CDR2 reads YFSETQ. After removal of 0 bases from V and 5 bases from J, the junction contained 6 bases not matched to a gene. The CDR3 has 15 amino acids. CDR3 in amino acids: CASSLAAGVRETQYF. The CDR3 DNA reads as TGCGCCAGCAGCTTGGCAGCGGGAGTGCGTGAGACCCAGTACTTC.

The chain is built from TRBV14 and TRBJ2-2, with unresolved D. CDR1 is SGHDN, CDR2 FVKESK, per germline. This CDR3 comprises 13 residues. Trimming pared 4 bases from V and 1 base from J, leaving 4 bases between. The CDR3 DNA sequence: TGTGCCAGCAGCCGTAGGAACACCGGGGAGCTGTTTTTT. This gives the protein CASSRRNTGELFF.